What follows describes a single T cell receptor (beta chain). The antigen is unknown. The protocol was immunoSEQ multiplex PCR, while the TCRdb copy is restricted to in-frame clones and leaves out a portion. The profile shows about 2.3 million clones, just under 95% of them singletons. These data come from a study of shared clonotypes between healthy human individuals. On the study more broadly: Every donor yielded three CD4 naive, three CD4 memory, two CD8 naive and one CD8 memory plate. Study outcomes and limitations: Memory subsets generally showed smaller estimated richness than naive subsets did.

Adult donors, all healthy and HIV-negative, had no recent acute infections or vaccinations. Only Caucasian adults living in Nashville, Tennessee made up the donor group. Germline V gene sequence: CDR1 SGHRS, CDR2 YFSETQ. Unmatched junction bases numbered 8, after V lost 3 bases and J lost 4 bases. This CDR3 region has 16 residues. The V call is TRBV5-1, the J call TRBJ2-1; the match to TRBD1 covers 9 bases. The sample comprised naive CD4+ T cells from PBMCs. Regarding subset: CD45RA+ positively selected. The sequence came from a man aged 18 to 35 in good health. Some clones in this sample may be carry-over from other donors' samples. DNA for the CDR3: TGCGCCAGCAGCTCCTTCCCCGGACAGGGGTACAATGAGCAGTTCTTC. Translating it yields CASSSFPGQGYNEQFF.